A single sample is the source of the 29 T cell receptor beta chains below, sequenced in a study of neurological immune-mediated disorders. TCRdb reanalysed the 5' RACE reads using MiXCR and keeps one entry per CDR3 protein. Among fewer than 35,000 distinct CDR3 sequences listed, roughly 4.4% were seen once. The sequencing sample was made of PBMCs. The source of these receptors is a man aged 18 to 29 in good health.

By sample share, this clonotype is medium-sized (0.01 to 0.1%). This sequence joins TRBV7-2 and TRBJ2-3; D remains ambiguous. Deletions cut 2 bases from V and 2 bases from J, with 14 bases between. The germline gives CDR1 SGHTA, CDR2 FQGNSA. The CDR3 consists of 16 residues. The CDR3: CASSLSGPPNTDTQYF. The CDR3 DNA follows: TGTGCCAGCAGCTTATCAGGACCACCTAACACAGATACGCAGTATTTT.

In this sample, this clonotype turned up many times. The J gene is TRBJ2-5, the V gene TRBV6-5; 8 bases are shared with TRBD1. V dropped 0 bases and J dropped 4; count of bases not matched to a gene: 16. Germline CDR1 is MNHEY and CDR2 is SVGAGI. CDR3 length equals 19 residues. This chain's CDR3 is CASSYSTPSGTGQLETQYF. CDR3 nucleotides: TGTGCCAGCAGTTACTCGACTCCGTCGGGGACAGGCCAGTTAGAGACCCAGTACTTC.

This clonotype was counted at least ten times. V usage is TRBV20-1 and J usage is TRBJ2-1; 11 bases agree with TRBD1. Trimming removed 5 bases from V and 8 bases from J; junction bases left unmatched: 8. The CDR3 contains 14 residues. CDR1 and CDR2 from the germline V gene are DFQATT and SNEGSKA (reference sequence). The CDR3: CSAPGQGAWDEQFF. The CDR3 DNA reads TGCAGTGCTCCTGGACAGGGGGCCTGGGATGAGCAGTTCTTC.

The table lists this clonotype with many counts. The rearrangement links TRBV18 to TRBJ1-1; possible D gene TRBD1, 5 bases. The CDR3 covers 13 residues. CDR1 and CDR2 from the germline V gene are KGHSH and LQKENI. The V and J ends lost 2 bases and 11 bases respectively, with 15 bases between them. CDR3 coding DNA: TGTGCCAGCTCACCAGGGGGACCACTGGGGGCTTTCTTT. Protein product: CASSPGGPLGAFF.

This clonotype was detected many times. The rearrangement links TRBV28 to TRBJ1-2; D unresolved. Trimming removed 2 bases at V and 4 bases at J, with 5 bases between. There are 12 residues in the CDR3. Germline CDR1 and CDR2: MDHEN and SYDVKM. In DNA, the CDR3 is TGTGCCAGCAGTTTAAATTTCTATGGCTACACCTTC. As protein: CASSLNFYGYTF.

This clonotype has a count of ten or more. The gene calls are TRBV12-3 or TRBV12-4 and TRBJ1-5; the match to TRBD1 covers 7 bases. V was clipped by 4 bases and J by 4 bases; unmatched bases: 4. The CDR3 length is 14 residues. The CDR3 protein is CASSSQTGNQPQHF. CDR3 DNA sequence: TGTGCCAGCAGTTCCCAGACAGGGAATCAGCCCCAGCATTTT.

This clonotype was seen at least ten times. The chain has TRBV12-3 or TRBV12-4 and TRBJ1-2; 7 bases match TRBD1. The J segment lost 6 bases and the V segment lost 4 bases, leaving 11 bases of the junction unmatched. This CDR3 region has 15 residues. CDR3 sequence reads: CASSSFDREVDGYTF. The DNA of the CDR3 is TGTGCCAGCAGTTCCTTCGACAGGGAAGTCGATGGCTACACCTTC.

This clonotype appeared many times. The CDR3 here is CASSRRSGSSSYEQYF. CDR3 coding DNA: TGTGCCAGCAGCCGACGGTCGGGATCAAGCTCCTACGAGCAGTACTTC. V gene TRBV14 combines with J gene TRBJ2-7; D possibly corresponds to TRBD2 (5 bases). Between the trimmed V and J ends, which lost 4 bases and 0 bases, there was a span of 16 bases. From germline, CDR1 is SGHDN and CDR2 FVKESK. This CDR3 comprises 16 residues.

This clonotype showed up many times. V usage is TRBV14 and J usage is TRBJ1-6, with D unclear. Germline values: CDR1 SGHDN, CDR2 FVKESK. The V end lost 0 bases, the J end lost 10 bases, and 13 bases lay between the germline ends. The CDR3 sequence is 15 residues long. CDR3 sequence: CASSQDTQLESPLHF. CDR3 sequence (DNA): TGTGCCAGCAGCCAAGATACTCAGTTGGAGTCACCCCTCCACTTT.

The chain joins TRBV4-1 to TRBJ2-1; 9 bases are shared with TRBD1. The CDR3 consists of 15 residues. Germline V lookup: CDR1 MGHRA, CDR2 YSYEKL. J was trimmed by 5 bases and V by 4 bases; bases with no gene match: 6. The CDR3 sequence: CASSLFGTGNNEQFF. CDR3 bases: TGCGCCAGCAGCCTCTTTGGGACAGGGAACAATGAGCAGTTCTTC.

This clonotype showed up many times. The chain has TRBV5-1 and TRBJ2-7, with no clear D. The length of the CDR3 is 14 residues. The V gene's germline CDR1 is SGHRS and CDR2 YFSETQ. Trimming removed 1 base from V and 2 bases from J, with 10 bases in between. This CDR3 reads CASSLSAGAYEQYF. In DNA, the CDR3 is TGCGCCAGCAGCTTGTCGGCAGGCGCCTACGAGCAGTACTTC.

Ten or more counts support this clonotype. The CDR3: CASSPRQGADEKLFF. CDR3 DNA: TGTGCCAGCAGCCCGCGACAGGGGGCGGATGAAAAACTGTTTTTT. The chain couples TRBV7-9 to TRBJ1-4; 10 nucleotides align to TRBD1. Germline-derived CDR1 and CDR2 are SEHNR and FQNEAQ (reference sequence). Germline trimming cut 5 bases from V and 6 bases from J; bases unmatched to any gene: 6. The CDR3 length is 15 residues.

The chain couples TRBV7-6 to TRBJ2-3, with 7 bases aligning to TRBD1. This CDR3 comprises 14 residues. The junction had 5 bases not matched to a gene; V was cut back by 4 bases and J by 4 bases. Germline lookup yields CDR1 SGHVS and CDR2 FNYEAQ. CDR3 sequence reads: CASSSTGSADTQYF. In nucleotides, the CDR3 is TGTGCCAGCAGCTCGACAGGGTCCGCAGATACGCAGTATTTT.

There are many counts of this clonotype. Here the CDR3 DNA reads TGCAGTGCCCCAGGGAGCTCCTATAATTCACCCCTCCACTTT. As protein: CSAPGSSYNSPLHF. The J gene is TRBJ1-6, the V gene TRBV20-1, with a weak D call TRBD1 (5 bases). The germline V gene has CDR1 DFQATT and CDR2 SNEGSKA (reference sequence). Trimming stripped 6 bases from V and 0 bases from J, with 9 bases between. The CDR3 spans 14 residues.

This clonotype turned up a few times. V gene TRBV7-9 combines with J gene TRBJ1-5; D is possibly TRBD1 (6 bases). This CDR3 contains 15 residues. Germline CDR1 reads SEHNR; CDR2 reads FQNEAQ (reference sequence). V was pared by 5 bases and J by 3 bases, with 14 bases between. Here the CDR3 DNA reads TGTGCCAGCAGCCCGACGCAGGGGCCCAATCAGCCCCAGCATTTT. Translating it yields CASSPTQGPNQPQHF. Complete variable domain (other parts from reference TRBV7-9 and TRBJ1-5): DTGVSQNPRHKITKRGQNVTFRCDPISEHNRLYWYRQTLGQGPEFLTYFQNEAQLEKSRLLSDRFSAERPKGSFSTLEIQRTEQGDSAMYLCASSPTQGPNQPQHFGDGTRLSIL.

This rearrangement joins TRBV20-1 to TRBJ1-2; weak D call: TRBD1 (5 bases). The germline CDR1 and CDR2 sequences are DFQATT and SNEGSKA (reference sequence). CDR3 length: 15 amino acids. Trimming stripped 1 base from V and 4 bases from J, with 16 bases between. The CDR3 is CSARATSGGGYGYTF. CDR3 bases: TGCAGTGCTAGAGCGACTAGCGGGGGAGGCTATGGCTACACCTTC.

This clonotype was counted many times. Its ends do not fully match the called genes, so a read error is possible. The rearrangement joins TRBV7-7 to TRBJ2-2, with 8 bases that match TRBD1. CDR3 size: 17 residues. From germline, CDR1 is SSHAT and CDR2 FNYEAQ (reference sequence). The CDR3 DNA follows: TGTGCTAGCAGCTCTGGACAGGGCGCTTTAAGGACCGGGGAGCTGTTTTTT. This encodes CASSSGQGALRTGELFF.

The chain recombines TRBV20-1 with TRBJ2-5; D is perhaps TRBD2 (7 bases). CDR1 is DFQATT and CDR2 is SNEGSKA in the germline V gene (reference sequence). V shed 6 bases and J shed 2 bases, with 13 bases lying between them. This CDR3 is 13 amino acids long. CDR3 bases: TGCAGTGCGCCCCGGGGGGCACAAGAGACCCAGTACTTC. Its translation is CSAPRGAQETQYF.

At least ten counts were recorded for this clonotype. Written as DNA, the CDR3 is TGTGCCACCATAGCGGGGGGACAGGATACGCAGTATTTT. Its translation is CATIAGGQDTQYF. The V gene is TRBV6-5, the J gene TRBJ2-3; TRBD2 matches at 10 bases. Germline V CDR1 and CDR2: MNHEY, SVGAGI. The CDR3 loop spans 13 amino acids. V dropped 10 bases and J dropped 6; count of bases not matched to a gene: 7.

There are many counts of this clonotype. V is TRBV20-1 and J is TRBJ2-6; 10 nucleotides match TRBD1. The CDR3 extends over 18 amino acids. Germline V CDR1 and CDR2: DFQATT, SNEGSKA (reference sequence). The V gene end was trimmed by 4 bases and the J gene end by 2 bases; junction bases not matched to a gene: 11. CDR3 bases: TGCAGTGCTACCCAGGCCGGGACAGGGGCTCCTGGGGCCAACGTCCTGACTTTC. This encodes CSATQAGTGAPGANVLTF.

This clonotype appeared many times. This CDR3 is CSARDSGGINSPLHF. CDR3 nucleotide sequence: TGCAGTGCTAGAGATTCGGGGGGTATTAATTCACCCCTCCACTTT. J is TRBJ1-6 and V is TRBV20-1, with a weak D call TRBD1 (5 bases). The CDR3 is made up of 15 amino acids. Germline V lookup: CDR1 DFQATT, CDR2 SNEGSKA (reference sequence). V gave up 0 bases and J gave up 6 bases, with 12 bases separating them.

This clonotype was picked up many times. The chain uses TRBV7-2 and TRBJ1-1; the D gene is possibly TRBD1 (5 bases). Trimming took 0 bases from V and 1 from J, leaving 12 bases between them. The CDR3 consists of 16 residues. The germline V gene encodes CDR1 SGHTA and CDR2 FQGNSA. CDR3 residues: CASSLAYGHANTEAFF. The CDR3 nucleotides read TGTGCCAGCAGCTTAGCGTACGGACACGCGAACACTGAAGCTTTCTTT.

This clonotype was recorded at least ten times. This rearrangement joins TRBV5-1 to TRBJ2-7; TRBD1 matches at 7 bases. The CDR3 loop spans 16 amino acids. CDR1 and CDR2 from the germline V gene are SGHRS and YFSETQ. Trimming cost V 0 bases and J 7 bases; bases outside gene matches: 13. The CDR3 protein is CASSLAQGTVAGEQYF. CDR3 sequence (DNA): TGCGCCAGCAGCTTGGCTCAAGGGACAGTTGCTGGAGAGCAGTACTTC.

The sample holds many counts of this clonotype. The chain recombines TRBV10-3 with TRBJ2-1; D may be TRBD1 (8 bases). From germline, CDR1 is ENHRY and CDR2 SYGVKD. This CDR3 region has 14 residues. V lost 8 bases, J lost 9 bases, and 20 bases lay in between. CDR3 DNA sequence: TGTGCCATCCAGGAGGAGACAGGGGAGGGTGAGCAGTTCTTC. As protein: CAIQEETGEGEQFF.

This clonotype was observed many times. The V gene is TRBV3-1, the J gene TRBJ1-1; D remains unclear. V was clipped by 3 bases and J by 4 bases, with 21 bases between them. This CDR3 has 17 amino acids. In germline, CDR1 is LGHDT, CDR2 YNNKEL (reference sequence). The CDR3 sequence is CASSHAQTGPGRTEAFF. CDR3 nucleotide sequence: TGTGCCAGCAGCCACGCACAGACCGGACCCGGCCGCACTGAAGCTTTCTTT. Variable domain in full (rest from reference TRBV3-1 and TRBJ1-1): DTAVSQTPKYLVTQMGNDKSIKCEQNLGHDTMYWYKQDSKKFLKIMFSYNNKELIINETVPNRFSPKSPDKAHLNLHINSLELGDSAVYFCASSHAQTGPGRTEAFFGQGTRLTVV.

This clonotype has ten or more counts. The rearrangement links TRBV9 to TRBJ1-3; D is unresolved. This CDR3 is built from 14 residues. Germline values: CDR1 SGDLS, CDR2 YYNGEE. V gave up 4 bases and J gave up 5 bases, with 13 bases separating them. The CDR3 nucleotides are TGTGCCAGCAGCTTTGGCAGGCGGCGAAACACCATATATTTT. This codes for CASSFGRRRNTIYF.

This clonotype came up many times. J is TRBJ1-6 and V is TRBV19; D possibly corresponds to TRBD1 (6 bases). V was pared by 5 bases and J by 10 bases, with 21 bases between. The CDR3 sequence is 16 residues long. Germline-derived CDR1 and CDR2 are LNHDA and SQIVND (reference sequence). The CDR3 loop is CASSPGAYTPGSPLHF. The DNA for the CDR3 is TGTGCCAGTAGTCCAGGGGCATATACACCTGGCTCACCCCTCCACTTT.

This clonotype was recorded many times. J is TRBJ2-5 and V is TRBV5-1; TRBD2 might be the D (5 bases). Germline V gives CDR1 SGHRS, CDR2 YFSETQ. V lost 5 bases and J 2 bases, leaving 13 bases between the germline ends. This CDR3 has 14 residues. The CDR3 sequence is CASRLGLKQETQYF. CDR3 DNA sequence: TGCGCCAGCAGGTTAGGACTTAAACAAGAGACCCAGTACTTC. Full variable domain (remainder filled in from reference TRBV5-1 and TRBJ2-5): KAGVTQTPRYLIKTRGQQVTLSCSPISGHRSVSWYQQTPGQGLQFLFEYFSETQRNKGNFPGRFSGRQFSNSRSEMNVSTLELGDSALYLCASRLGLKQETQYFGPGTRLLVL.

This clonotype was counted many times. The gene calls are TRBV9 and TRBJ2-5; 13 nucleotides align to TRBD2. The CDR3 runs to 16 residues. V lost 4 bases, J lost 2 bases, and 5 bases stayed unmatched. Germline CDR1 reads SGDLS; CDR2 reads YYNGEE. The CDR3 region has the DNA TGTGCCAGCAGCCCAGGGACTAGCGGGGCACAAGAGACCCAGTACTTC. It specifies CASSPGTSGAQETQYF.